The 6 T cell receptor beta chains presented below share a single source sample, sequenced in a study of cytomegalovirus exposure and HLA in healthy donors. 13 Jbeta primers and 60 Vbeta primers were used for the PCR. Generated by immunoSEQ multiplex PCR, the TCRdb table keeps only in-frame clones and is missing some. The sample records 150,000 to 200,000 clones, approximately 80% being singletons. The sequenced sample consisted of PBMCs. These TCRs come from a male donor in good health and CMV-seropositive.

This clone was recorded once. The CDR3 DNA sequence: TGTGCCAGCAGCCCGCCGGGACAGGGGGCTGGGGGAGCTTTCTTT. Translating gives CASSPPGQGAGGAFF. J is TRBJ1-1 and V is TRBV11-2, with 12 bases aligning to TRBD1. V shed 5 bases and J 10 bases; nucleotides not matched to a gene: 11. The CDR3 totals 15 residues. Germline V gene data show CDR1 as SGHAT and CDR2 as FQNNGV.

V gene TRBV11-2 combines with J gene TRBJ2-3, with 12 bases matching TRBD2. CDR3 length: 17 residues. V shed 0 bases, J shed 8 bases, and the junction held 9 bases outside the gene matches. Per germline, CDR1 SGHAT and CDR2 FQNNGV. Here the CDR3 reads CASSLDLTSGGSATQYF. The DNA for the CDR3 is TGTGCCAGCAGCTTAGATCTGACTAGCGGGGGTTCAGCTACGCAGTATTTT.

To note about this clone: The sample holds other DNA sequences that translate to the same CDR3. The chain employs TRBV5-1 and TRBJ2-7; no definite D call. Trimming stripped 0 bases from V and 5 bases from J, with 12 bases between. The CDR3 totals 14 residues. Germline V lookup: CDR1 SGHRS, CDR2 YFSETQ. Here the CDR3 reads CASSLVGIEDEQYF. Written as DNA, the CDR3 is TGCGCCAGCAGCTTGGTCGGAATAGAGGACGAGCAGTACTTC.

This clone showed up just a few times. This chain links TRBV30 with TRBJ2-7; 9 bases map to TRBD2. The germline gives CDR1 GTSNPN, CDR2 SVGIG (reference sequence). The CDR3 sequence is 13 residues long. Germline trimming cut 4 bases from V and 7 bases from J; bases unmatched to any gene: 8. CDR3 bases: TGTGCCTGGAATGCGGGGGGGCCTCGGGAGCAGTACTTC. It translates to CAWNAGGPREQYF.

The chain recombines TRBV6-5 with TRBJ2-2; D might be TRBD2 (5 bases). Germline V gene data show CDR1 as MNHEY and CDR2 as SVGAGI. The CDR3 is 12 amino acids. V lost 5 bases and J lost 5, with 6 bases in between. CDR3 in amino acids: CASSRGTGELFF. The CDR3 nucleotides read TGTGCCAGCAGTCGAGGGACCGGGGAGCTGTTTTTT.

The chain carries TRBV4-3 and TRBJ2-3; TRBD2 matches 11 bases. CDR1 is LGHNA, CDR2 YSLEER, per germline. After removal of 0 bases from V and 3 bases from J, the junction contained 5 bases not matched to a gene. This CDR3 has 17 amino acids. The CDR3 reads CASSQELAGAGTDTQYF. As DNA, the CDR3 is TGCGCCAGCAGCCAAGAACTAGCGGGGGCGGGGACAGATACGCAGTATTTT.